This TCR beta chain was sequenced during a study of Tregs in tolerant kidney transplant recipients. The study, taken as a whole, reports: Changing PCR primers prevented nucleotide comparison between some patients' samples. Tolerant patients' donor-specific Tregs expanded beyond overall Tregs, suggesting antigen-driven growth.

TCRdb keeps only in-frame clones here, not all; method: immunoSEQ multiplex PCR. This sample carries tens of thousands of clones, roughly nine tenths of them seen once, and the ten largest clones take around 1.6%. CDR1 is MNHEY and CDR2 is SMNVEV in the germline V gene (reference sequence). The length of the CDR3 is 18 residues. V dropped 0 bases and J dropped 1; count of bases not matched to a gene: 12. About this clone: The target antigen is unknown.

The nonmyeloablative bone marrow transplants came from related graft donors, with transient mixed chimerism. Unstimulated Tregs (CD4+CD25+CD127-) and CD4+CD25- non-Tregs were sorted from PBMCs. This specimen consisted of CD4+ T cells from blood (PBMCs), obtained 24 months after the transplant. This rearrangement joins TRBV27 to TRBJ2-7; 7 nucleotides line up with TRBD1. The TCR comes from a human patient who received a combined kidney and bone marrow transplant. Some T cells may have originated in the graft donor. The CDR3 coding sequence is TGTGCCAGCAGTTTATCGGTGGAAGGGGGCTTAGGTTCCTACGAGCAGTACTTC. Its translation is CASSLSVEGGLGSYEQYF.